This T cell receptor (beta chain) was identified during a study of T-cell memory formation after mild COVID-19. Findings and caveats of the study: Among clones contracting day 15 to 85, CD4/CD8 was balanced, whereas later expanders leaned CD4+.

This CDR3 region has 11 residues. CDR1 and CDR2 from the germline V gene are KGHSH and LQKENI. V gave up 4 bases and J gave up 3 bases, with 4 bases separating them. This clonotype was observed a handful of times. What it recognizes is unknown. TCRdb used MiXCR to reprocess the 5' RACE reads, holding one entry per CDR3 protein. The sample gives under 250,000 distinct CDR3 sequences, 9.5% of which show up once; about 3.8% is in the top ten. The sequenced sample consisted of PBMCs or a T cell subset sorted from them (not recorded which). The receptor was isolated from a man younger than 35 who had mild COVID-19 (a few samples of this study predate the infection). Cell type and time point are not known. The chain recombines TRBV18 with TRBJ2-7; D ambiguous. DNA for the CDR3: TGTGCCAGCTCACGCCTCTACGAGCAGTACTTC. Translated, it gives CASSRLYEQYF.